The source of this T cell receptor (beta chain) is a study of blood T cells in healthy people across ages. The V end was cut by 0 bases, the J end by 7 bases, with 17 bases between. CDR1 and CDR2 from the germline V gene are SGHRS and YFSETQ. The CDR3 is made up of 15 amino acids. The second PCR ran roughly 6 to 11 cycles with a sample-barcoded 5' primer and J-beta primers. Each sample provided no less than 3 million CDR3-containing paired-end reads. TCRdb passed the 5' RACE reads through MiXCR, listing each CDR3 protein once. Of roughly 930,000 distinct CDR3 sequences in the sample, around 46% are singletons; the top ten hold about an eighth.

The chain joins TRBV5-1 to TRBJ2-7; no firm D call. The TCR comes from a man under 40 in good health. The sequencing sample was made of blood. The CDR3 loop is CASSLAHSSYNEQYF. The CDR3 nucleotides are TGCGCCAGCAGCTTGGCCCACAGCTCCTACAATGAGCAGTACTTC.